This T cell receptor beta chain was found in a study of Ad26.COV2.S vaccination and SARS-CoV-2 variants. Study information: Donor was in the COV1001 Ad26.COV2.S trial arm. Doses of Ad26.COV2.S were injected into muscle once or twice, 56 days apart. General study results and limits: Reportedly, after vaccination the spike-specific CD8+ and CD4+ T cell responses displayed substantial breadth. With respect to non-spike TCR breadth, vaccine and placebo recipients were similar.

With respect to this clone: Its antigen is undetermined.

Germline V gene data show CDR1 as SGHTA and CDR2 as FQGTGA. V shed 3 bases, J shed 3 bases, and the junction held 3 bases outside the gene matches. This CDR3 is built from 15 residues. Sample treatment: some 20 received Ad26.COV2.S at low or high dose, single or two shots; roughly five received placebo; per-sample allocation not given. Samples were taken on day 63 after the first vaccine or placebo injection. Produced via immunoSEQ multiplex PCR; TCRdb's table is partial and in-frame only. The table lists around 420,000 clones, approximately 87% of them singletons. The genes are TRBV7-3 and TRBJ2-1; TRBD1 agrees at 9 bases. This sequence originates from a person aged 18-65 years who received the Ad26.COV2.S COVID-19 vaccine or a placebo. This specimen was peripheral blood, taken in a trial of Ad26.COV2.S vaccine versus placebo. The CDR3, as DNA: TGTGCCAGCAGCTTTACGGGACAGGGCTACAATGAGCAGTTCTTC. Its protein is CASSFTGQGYNEQFF.